This TCR beta chain was profiled in a study of identical twins. General study findings and limits: Less excess twin sharing appeared in beta out-of-frame sequences.

Each cDNA held unique molecular identifiers, and template switching gave it a universal primer site. TCRdb itself ran the 5' RACE reads through MiXCR, one entry per CDR3 protein. The data contain around 530,000 distinct CDR3 sequences, roughly 15% of them singletons. The table lists this clonotype with many counts. The antigen is unknown. Trimming cost V 7 bases and J 9 bases, with 16 bases left between them. The CDR3 extends over 13 amino acids. This sample was shared with a second study, whose subject was yellow fever vaccine responses in identical twins.

Sequenced material: CD4+ T cells sorted from blood. The TCR originated in a woman aged 18-30 years in good health. The chain couples TRBV12-3 or TRBV12-4 to TRBJ2-1; D may correspond to TRBD1 or TRBD2 (5 bases each). CDR3 nucleotide sequence: TGTGCCAGCACCAAACATGGGGCGGGTGAGCAGTTCTTC. Protein product: CASTKHGAGEQFF.